This TCR beta chain was retrieved from a study of T cells after yellow fever vaccination. This clonotype showed up just a few times. TCRdb called the 5' RACE reads again in MiXCR, with one record for every CDR3 protein. The sample holds roughly 250,000 distinct CDR3 sequences, approximately 13% seen once. This CDR3 contains 14 residues. The V end was cut by 5 bases, the J end by 0 bases, with 8 bases between. The germline V gene has CDR1 DFQATT and CDR2 SNEGSKA (reference sequence). The receptor was derived from a man younger than 45 who received the YFV17D yellow fever vaccine. This chain uses TRBV20-1 with TRBJ2-6; no reliable D call. The input for sequencing was CD4+ T cells sorted from PBMCs, taken 45 days after the yellow fever booster vaccination. The CDR3 reads CSASGSSGANVLTF. CDR3 nucleotide sequence: TGCAGTGCTTCAGGAAGCTCTGGGGCCAACGTCCTGACTTTC.